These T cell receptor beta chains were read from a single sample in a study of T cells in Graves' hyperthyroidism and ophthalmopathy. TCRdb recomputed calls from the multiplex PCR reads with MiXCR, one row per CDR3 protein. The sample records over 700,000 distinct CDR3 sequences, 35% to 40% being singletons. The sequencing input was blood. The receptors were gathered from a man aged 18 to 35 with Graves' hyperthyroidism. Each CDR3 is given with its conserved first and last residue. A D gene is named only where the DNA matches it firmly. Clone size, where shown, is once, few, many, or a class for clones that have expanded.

CASSQDDRAYEQYF | TGCGCCAGCAGCCAAGACGACAGGGCCTACGAGCAGTACTTC | TRBV4-1 | - | TRBJ2-7 | TRBD1
CASSDRLTYEQYF | TGTGCCAGCAGCGACAGGTTAACCTACGAGCAGTACTTC | TRBV2 | many | TRBJ2-7 | -
CSVVPNWYEQFF | TGCAGCGTTGTCCCAAATTGGTATGAGCAGTTCTTC | TRBV29-1 | - | TRBJ2-1 | -
CASSQELNGNTIYF | TGCGCCAGCAGCCAAGAGTTAAATGGAAACACCATATATTTT | TRBV7-2 | - | TRBJ1-3 | -
CASSMTTGWYEQYF | TGTGCCAGCAGCATGACGACAGGGTGGTACGAGCAGTACTTC | TRBV7-2 | many | TRBJ2-7 | TRBD1
CASSEGTGLSSPLHF | TGTGCCAGCAGTGAAGGGACAGGGTTGTCTTCACCCCTCCACTTT | TRBV6-1 | few | TRBJ1-6 | TRBD1
CSAMPRGPSYGYTF | TGCAGTGCCATGCCGCGGGGTCCGTCCTATGGCTACACCTTC | TRBV20-1 | - | TRBJ1-2 | -
CASSLSRRAPPPQHF | TGTGCCAGCAGTTTGAGTAGACGGGCGCCACCGCCCCAGCATTTT | TRBV12-3/TRBV12-4 | - | TRBJ1-5 | -
CASSDKAGSGANVLTF | TGTGCCAGCAGTGATAAGGCAGGGTCCGGGGCCAACGTCCTGACTTTC | TRBV6-5 | - | TRBJ2-6 | -
CASSALAGGTRGETQYF | TGTGCCAGCAGCGCTCTAGCGGGGGGCACCCGAGGCGAGACCCAGTACTTC | TRBV9 | few | TRBJ2-5 | TRBD2
CASSPLGPHGANNQPQHF | TGTGCCAGCAGCCCGCTGGGACCCCACGGAGCCAATAATCAGCCCCAGCATTTT | TRBV5-8 | - | TRBJ1-5 | -
CASSVGLEDQYF | TGTGCCAGCAGCGTAGGGCTAGAGGATCAGTACTTC | TRBV9 | - | TRBJ2-7 | -
CAISESIRQGTNEKLFF | TGTGCCATCAGTGAGTCGATCCGGCAGGGTACTAATGAAAAACTGTTTTTT | TRBV10-3 | many | TRBJ1-4 | -
CASSFRPGPNTEAFF | TGTGCCAGCAGTTTCCGACCGGGGCCGAACACTGAAGCTTTCTTT | TRBV5-8 | - | TRBJ1-1 | -
CASSSSSGRAETQYF | TGTGCCAGCAGTTCCTCTAGCGGGAGGGCCGAGACCCAGTACTTC | TRBV6-5 | - | TRBJ2-5 | TRBD2
CSARVGSHGYTF | TGCAGTGCTAGAGTCGGGAGCCATGGCTACACCTTC | TRBV20-1 | - | TRBJ1-2 | -
CASSGGTGGGYGYTF | TGCGCCAGCAGCGGCGGGACAGGGGGAGGCTATGGCTACACCTTC | TRBV5-1 | many | TRBJ1-2 | TRBD1
CASSEIGGLPQHF | TGTGCCAGCAGTGAAATAGGCGGGCTGCCCCAGCATTTT | TRBV19 | - | TRBJ1-5 | -
CASPPVAGRYGYTF | TGTGCCAGCCCGCCCGTGGCAGGGCGCTATGGCTACACCTTC | TRBV7-2 | many | TRBJ1-2 | -
CSVEGGRTVMNTEAFF | TGCAGCGTTGAGGGGGGTCGGACAGTTATGAACACTGAAGCTTTCTTT | TRBV29-1 | many | TRBJ1-1 | -
CASSLDGTGTEAFF | TGTGCCAGCAGCCTGGACGGAACGGGCACTGAAGCTTTCTTT | TRBV2 | many | TRBJ1-1 | -
CASSLGSGRGYTF | TGTGCCAGCAGCCTCGGAAGCGGCCGGGGCTACACCTTC | TRBV7-2 | many | TRBJ1-2 | -
CAITPGRLVFSSGELFF | TGTGCCATCACCCCCGGCCGACTAGTGTTTTCTTCCGGGGAGCTGTTTTTT | TRBV10-3 | few | TRBJ2-2 | -
CASSVRGPNSPLHF | TGTGCCAGCAGCGTACGGGGGCCGAATTCACCCCTCCACTTT | TRBV9 | - | TRBJ1-6 | -
CASSPSTGSNTGELLF | TGTGCCAGCAGCCCGTCGACAGGGAGTAACACCGGGGAGCTGCTTTTT | TRBV7-9 | - | TRBJ2-2 | TRBD1
CSARHPNQPQHF | TGCAGTGCTAGACACCCTAATCAGCCCCAGCATTTT | TRBV20-1 | - | TRBJ1-5 | -
CASSAEGTSGSYEQYF | TGTGCCAGCAGCGCCGAAGGGACTAGCGGGTCCTACGAGCAGTACTTC | TRBV9 | - | TRBJ2-7 | TRBD2
CASSSGTPDGYGYTF | TGCGCCAGCAGCTCCGGGACTCCGGACGGCTATGGCTACACCTTC | TRBV5-1 | few | TRBJ1-2 | -
CASSQMGRAYEQYF | TGCGCCAGCAGCCAAATGGGAAGGGCCTACGAGCAGTACTTC | TRBV4-3 | - | TRBJ2-7 | -
CASSYGEETEAFF | TGTGCCAGCAGTTATGGGGAGGAGACTGAAGCTTTCTTT | TRBV6-5 | few | TRBJ1-1 | -
CASSLVADAEAFF | TGTGCCAGCAGCTTAGTCGCGGACGCCGAAGCTTTCTTT | TRBV7-9 | many | TRBJ1-1 | -
CASSPFDRVGEQYF | TGTGCCAGCAGCCCATTCGACAGGGTTGGCGAGCAGTACTTC | TRBV7-3 | many | TRBJ2-7 | TRBD1
CASSETAGGTEAFF | TGTGCCAGCAGTGAAACCGCAGGGGGCACTGAAGCTTTCTTT | TRBV2 | many | TRBJ1-1 | TRBD1
CAISESLEQTQYF | TGTGCCATCAGTGAGTCACTAGAACAGACCCAGTACTTC | TRBV10-3 | many | TRBJ2-5 | -
CATSLNYGYTF | TGTGCCACCTCCCTGAACTATGGCTACACCTTC | TRBV10-3 | - | TRBJ1-2 | -